The 29 T cell receptor beta chains below were found in one sample sequenced in a study of blood T cells in healthy people across ages. Together with a sample-barcoded 5' primer, a J-beta primer mix was included in a second PCR lasting roughly 7 to 11 cycles. Each CDR3 protein gets one entry after TCRdb re-called the 5' RACE reads with MiXCR. This table has 1.5 million to 2 million distinct CDR3 sequences, around 50% appearing once. The sample comprised blood. These receptors were obtained from a woman in her thirties or forties in good health.

The chain recombines TRBV6-2 or TRBV6-3 with TRBJ2-3; TRBD2 agrees at 13 bases. With V trimmed by 1 base and J by 0 bases, 1 base remained unmatched. The germline gives CDR1 MNHEY, CDR2 SVGEGT. The CDR3 contains 17 residues. CDR3 DNA sequence: TGTGCCAGCAGTTACTGGGGACTAGCGGGGAGCACAGATACGCAGTATTTT. Translation: CASSYWGLAGSTDTQYF.

The rearrangement uses TRBV28 and TRBJ1-5; TRBD1 might be the D (5 bases). CDR3 length equals 14 residues. Germline CDR1 is MDHEN and CDR2 is SYDVKM. Trimming stripped 7 bases from V and 7 bases from J, with 17 bases between. The CDR3 region is CASTPPGWRQPQHF. Here the CDR3 DNA reads TGTGCCAGCACCCCACCAGGGTGGCGGCAGCCCCAGCATTTT.

The rearrangement uses TRBV20-1 and TRBJ2-1; 10 positions match TRBD2. The J call is uncertain, as TRBJ2-7 better fits the DNA end. Germline lookup yields CDR1 DFQATT and CDR2 SNEGSKA (reference sequence). This CDR3 contains 16 residues. The CDR3 region is CSAPRERGGSYNEQYF. In nucleotides, the CDR3 is TGCAGTGCTCCCCGGGAGCGGGGGGGCTCCTACAATGAGCAGTACTTC.

This chain connects TRBV4-2 to TRBJ2-3; D not resolved. The germline V gene encodes CDR1 LGHNA and CDR2 YNFKEQ. V dropped 0 bases and J dropped 2 bases, with 18 bases sitting between them. The CDR3 runs 18 residues. The CDR3 region is CASSQEVAGSRPTDTQYF. CDR3 in DNA: TGTGCCAGCAGCCAAGAAGTGGCAGGATCTCGCCCCACAGATACGCAGTATTTT.

The chain employs TRBV20-1 and TRBJ2-7, with TRBD2 matching 9 bases. The CDR3 has 14 amino acids. Losses at the gene ends were 5 bases for V and 4 bases for J; bases not matched to a gene: 9. CDR1 DFQATT and CDR2 SNEGSKA come from the germline V gene (reference sequence). The CDR3 DNA follows: TGCAGTGCTCCGAGGTCTAGCGGGGTTTACGAGCAGTACTTC. It is translated as CSAPRSSGVYEQYF.

This chain's CDR3 is CSHLGTDTDTQYF. In DNA form, the CDR3 reads TGCAGCCATCTTGGGACAGACACAGATACGCAGTATTTT. The V gene is TRBV20-1, the J gene TRBJ2-3; 7 bases agree with TRBD1. The CDR3 sequence is 13 residues long. CDR1 and CDR2 from the germline V gene are DFQATT and SNEGSKA (reference sequence).

The chain carries TRBV5-1 and TRBJ2-3, with D possibly being TRBD1 (5 bases). V was clipped by 2 bases and J by 5 bases, with 18 bases between them. The CDR3 has 16 residues. Germline CDR1 SGHRS, CDR2 YFSETQ. CDR3 in amino acids: CASSFRVRVGVDTQYF. CDR3 nucleotide sequence: TGCGCCAGCAGCTTCAGAGTCAGGGTAGGGGTAGATACGCAGTATTTT.

About this clonotype itself: One junction end does not reproduce the germline sequence, and a read error may be involved. CDR3 nucleotide sequence: TGTGCCAACAGCTCCACCGGGACAGGGCAAGAGACCCAGTACTTC. Translation gives CANSSTGTGQETQYF. V usage is TRBV7-9 and J usage is TRBJ2-5; 9 nucleotides line up with TRBD1. The CDR3 spans 15 residues. Germline CDR1 and CDR2: SEHNR and FQNEAQ (reference sequence).

The chain joins TRBV3-1 to TRBJ2-5; D remains ambiguous. The V end lost 8 bases, the J end lost 11 bases, and 15 bases lay between the germline ends. The CDR3 has 11 amino acids. Germline V CDR1 and CDR2: LGHDT, YNNKEL (reference sequence). CDR3 nucleotide sequence: TGTGCCAGCGGAGAGTCATACGGGCAGTACTTC. Translated: CASGESYGQYF.

This clonotype was seen a handful of times. The chain employs TRBV6-1 and TRBJ2-1; D may be TRBD1 or TRBD2 (5 bases each). The ends were cut back, 8 bases at V and 3 bases at J, with 20 bases in the middle. CDR3 size: 16 residues. CDR1 MNHNS and CDR2 SASEGT come from the germline V gene. CDR3 coding DNA: TGTGCCAGCGTAGCCGGGACGACAACGTTCTACAATGAGCAGTTCTTC. It translates to CASVAGTTTFYNEQFF.

The gene calls are TRBV7-2 and TRBJ2-2; 8 bases are shared with TRBD2. From germline, CDR1 is SGHTA and CDR2 FQGNSA. The junction had 8 bases not matched to a gene; V was cut back by 3 bases and J by 2 bases. The CDR3 has 17 residues. CDR3 coding DNA: TGTGCCAGCAGCTTGGCCGGGGGGGCCATAAACACCGGGGAGCTGTTTTTT. This sequence encodes CASSLAGGAINTGELFF.

This clonotype was seen a handful of times. The rearrangement uses TRBV4-2 and TRBJ2-1, with 7 bases fitting TRBD2. CDR3 length: 15 amino acids. V lost 7 bases and J lost 7; bases outside the gene matches: 13. Germline lookup yields CDR1 LGHNA and CDR2 YNFKEQ. The CDR3 here is CASTGDYSWGNEQFF. The CDR3 nucleotides read TGTGCCAGCACCGGGGACTACTCCTGGGGGAATGAGCAGTTCTTC.

This clonotype was recorded many times. This sequence joins TRBV7-2 and TRBJ1-5; D is perhaps TRBD1 (6 bases). The CDR3 runs to 13 residues. The V and J ends lost 6 bases and 4 bases respectively, with 10 bases between them. Germline V gene sequence: CDR1 SGHTA, CDR2 FQGNSA. CDR3 nucleotides: TGTGCCAGCAGTTTTCAGGGGAATCAGCCCCAGCATTTT. This translates into CASSFQGNQPQHF.

The table lists this clonotype with a few counts. The gene calls are TRBV27 and TRBJ2-1, with 8 bases lining up with TRBD1. V lost 4 bases and J lost 8; bases outside the gene matches: 13. The V gene's germline CDR1 is MNHEY and CDR2 SMNVEV (reference sequence). The CDR3 contains 16 residues. Here the CDR3 reads CASSSWVGQGFDEQFF. CDR3 sequence (DNA): TGTGCCAGCAGTTCCTGGGTTGGACAGGGTTTCGATGAGCAGTTCTTC.

The CDR3 here is CASSLRLAGGEQYF. CDR3 in DNA: TGTGCCAGCAGTTTACGGCTAGCGGGGGGCGAGCAGTACTTC. This chain joins TRBV27 and TRBJ2-7; TRBD2 matches 11 bases. CDR1 MNHEY and CDR2 SMNVEV come from the germline V gene (reference sequence). The CDR3 is made up of 14 amino acids. Trimming removed 2 bases from V and 6 bases from J; junction bases left unmatched: 3.

This rearrangement joins TRBV5-5 to TRBJ1-1; 8 bases agree with TRBD1. CDR1 and CDR2 from the germline V gene are SGHKS and YYEKEE (reference sequence). Trimming removed 5 bases from V and 2 bases from J; junction bases left unmatched: 17. CDR3 length: 18 amino acids. The CDR3: CASRPRPGTGLSNTEAFF. The CDR3 nucleotides read TGTGCCAGCAGACCAAGACCAGGGACAGGACTGTCTAACACTGAAGCTTTCTTT.

The chain couples TRBV6-6 to TRBJ1-2, with D unclear. The CDR3 is 16 amino acids. Germline V CDR1 and CDR2: MNHNY, SVGAGI (reference sequence). Trimming pared 0 bases from V and 4 bases from J, leaving 15 bases between. This chain's CDR3 is CASSYSSTGNTYGYTF. The CDR3 nucleotides are TGTGCCAGCAGTTACTCCAGCACGGGGAATACCTATGGCTACACCTTC.

The V and J genes are TRBV6-5 and TRBJ1-2; 10 bases fit TRBD1. Germline CDR1 is MNHEY and CDR2 is SVGAGI. The CDR3 contains 16 residues. V was clipped by 2 bases and J by 6 bases; unmatched bases: 9. CDR3 region: CASSYDVTGTGDGYTF. For the CDR3, the DNA is TGTGCCAGCAGTTACGACGTGACCGGGACAGGGGATGGCTACACCTTC.

This clonotype was detected a few times. CDR3 bases: TGCAGTGCTAGAAGGACAGGGCAGGCCCAGTACTTC. It specifies CSARRTGQAQYF. The chain links TRBV20-1 to TRBJ2-5, with 8 bases matching TRBD1. CDR3 length: 12 residues. With 2 bases clipped from V and 9 bases from J, the junction kept 5 bases outside the gene matches. Germline lookup yields CDR1 DFQATT and CDR2 SNEGSKA (reference sequence).

The V gene is TRBV6-2 or TRBV6-3, the J gene TRBJ1-5, with a weak D call TRBD1 (6 bases). V lost 5 bases and J lost 4, with 15 bases in between. The germline gives CDR1 MNHEY, CDR2 SVGEGT. The CDR3 loop spans 15 amino acids. CDR3 amino acids: CASSPGTIENQPQHF. In nucleotides, the CDR3 is TGTGCCAGCAGTCCCGGGACAATAGAGAATCAGCCCCAGCATTTT.

The rearrangement uses TRBV6-1 and TRBJ1-2; 7 bases match TRBD1. Germline CDR1 and CDR2: MNHNS and SASEGT. V lost 6 bases to trimming and J lost 0 bases; unmatched junction nucleotides: 4. The CDR3 is made up of 14 amino acids. The CDR3 protein is CASRPTGTNYGYTF. CDR3 sequence (DNA): TGTGCCAGCAGACCGACAGGGACTAACTATGGCTACACCTTC.

The genes are TRBV6-2 or TRBV6-3 and TRBJ2-4; D gene unclear. Trimming cost V 1 base and J 0 bases, with 7 bases left between them. Germline CDR1 reads MNHEY; CDR2 reads SVGEGT. The CDR3 contains 15 residues. The CDR3 DNA reads TGTGCCAGCAGTTACTGGCAGGAAGCCAAAAACATTCAGTACTTC. Its protein product is CASSYWQEAKNIQYF.

This rearrangement joins TRBV29-1 to TRBJ2-3; 7 bases fit TRBD1. This CDR3 region has 16 residues. V dropped 7 bases and J dropped 0; count of bases not matched to a gene: 13. Per germline, CDR1 SQVTM and CDR2 ANQGSEA. CDR3 amino acids: CSAEGLLQGSTDTQYF. In DNA form, the CDR3 reads TGCAGCGCCGAGGGGCTTTTACAGGGGAGCACAGATACGCAGTATTTT.

This clonotype occurred a few times. The gene calls are TRBV12-3 or TRBV12-4 and TRBJ1-6, with TRBD1 matching 11 bases. V lost 5 bases and J lost 9; bases outside the gene matches: 9. This CDR3 contains 16 residues. CDR3: CASSAHGTGGSSPLHF. DNA for the CDR3: TGTGCCAGCAGTGCCCACGGGACAGGGGGAAGTTCACCCCTCCACTTT.

This clonotype showed up many times. In DNA, the CDR3 is TGCAGCCAGAAGGGGGAAGCTAACTATGGCTACACCTTC. Protein product: CSQKGEANYGYTF. The chain combines TRBV20-1 with TRBJ1-2; tentative D call: TRBD1 (6 bases). The CDR3 spans 13 residues. CDR1 is DFQATT, CDR2 SNEGSKA, per germline (reference sequence).

This clonotype has just a few counts. The rearrangement joins TRBV6-6 to TRBJ2-7; D is undetermined. Trimming took 0 bases from V and 2 from J, leaving 5 bases between them. CDR3 length: 13 amino acids. Germline lookup yields CDR1 MNHNY and CDR2 SVGAGI (reference sequence). The DNA for the CDR3 is TGTGCCAGCAGTTACTCGCAACCCTACGAGCAGTACTTC. This encodes CASSYSQPYEQYF.

The chain uses TRBV6-5 and TRBJ2-5; D may be TRBD1 (6 bases). Germline lookup yields CDR1 MNHEY and CDR2 SVGAGI. V was trimmed by 7 bases and J by 0 bases, leaving 12 bases between them. CDR3 length: 14 amino acids. Here the CDR3 reads CASTDSFDQETQYF. The CDR3 DNA sequence: TGTGCCAGCACGGACAGTTTTGACCAAGAGACCCAGTACTTC.

This clonotype was found once. This chain's CDR3 is CASRHSGDADTQYF. The CDR3 DNA sequence: TGTGCCAGCAGGCATAGCGGGGATGCAGATACGCAGTATTTT. V is TRBV6-1 and J is TRBJ2-3, with TRBD2 identical over 8 bases. The CDR3 has 14 residues. Trimming cost V 6 bases and J 4 bases; bases outside gene matches: 6. Germline V CDR1 and CDR2: MNHNS, SASEGT.

A few counts support this clonotype. This chain connects TRBV7-9 to TRBJ2-7, with TRBD1 matching over 8 bases. The CDR3 extends over 14 amino acids. Germline V lookup: CDR1 SEHNR, CDR2 FQNEAQ (reference sequence). J gave up 3 bases and V 5 bases, and 6 bases lay outside the gene matches. CDR3 bases: TGTGCCAGCAGCGTAACAGGGGGAGTCTACGAGCAGTACTTC. Residues: CASSVTGGVYEQYF.